The 20 T cell receptor beta chains reported below all come from one sample, sequenced in a study of T cell repertoires in cytomegalovirus infection. TCRdb itself ran the reads through MiXCR, one entry per CDR3 protein. The repertoire holds around 260,000 distinct CDR3 sequences, with around 25% as singletons. The sample was PBMCs. These receptors were obtained from a human donor in good health (CMV status not recorded). Some clones in this sample may be carry-over from other donors' samples.

V and J are TRBV29-1 and TRBJ1-1, with D unresolved. CDR3 size: 14 residues. The V end was cut by 2 bases, the J end by 0 bases, with 10 bases between. CDR1 and CDR2 (germline): SQVTM, ANQGSEA. The CDR3 is CSVEIQILNTEAFF. In nucleotides, the CDR3 is TGCAGCGTTGAAATCCAGATACTGAACACTGAAGCTTTCTTT.

J is TRBJ2-3 and V is TRBV9; 8 nucleotides align to TRBD1. Germline V CDR1 and CDR2: SGDLS, YYNGEE. V lost 5 bases, J lost 2 bases, and 4 bases stayed unmatched. CDR3 length equals 14 residues. CDR3 nucleotides: TGTGCCAGCAGACCGGGACAGGACACAGATACGCAGTATTTT. As protein: CASRPGQDTDTQYF.

This sequence joins TRBV7-9 and TRBJ2-1; 7 bases match TRBD2. With V trimmed by 5 bases and J by 5 bases, 15 bases remained unmatched. The CDR3 contains 17 residues. Germline V gives CDR1 SEHNR, CDR2 FQNEAQ (reference sequence). CDR3 sequence reads: CASSPSLASGIHNEQFF. The CDR3 coding sequence is TGTGCCAGCAGCCCCTCACTAGCGTCGGGGATACACAATGAGCAGTTCTTC.

The chain recombines TRBV7-2 with TRBJ2-5; no firm D call. The CDR3 runs to 13 residues. The germline V and J ends were trimmed by 5 bases and 4 bases, with 11 bases remaining between them. Germline values: CDR1 SGHTA, CDR2 FQGNSA. CDR3 bases: TGTGCCAGCAGCCCTAGACACGGAGAGACCCAGTACTTC. Encoded protein: CASSPRHGETQYF.

This clonotype was counted many times. The gene calls are TRBV7-8 and TRBJ2-2; tentatively, D is TRBD1 (6 bases). Germline V gene lookup returns CDR1 SGHVS and CDR2 FQNEAQ. The CDR3 spans 15 residues. V dropped 5 bases and J dropped 6 bases, with 16 bases sitting between them. The CDR3: CASSLDRMRAGELFF. The CDR3 DNA is TGTGCCAGCAGCCTAGACAGGATGAGGGCCGGGGAGCTGTTTTTT.

This chain uses TRBV20-1 with TRBJ2-1; D tentatively fits TRBD1 or TRBD2 (6 bases each). Germline CDR1 and CDR2: DFQATT and SNEGSKA (reference sequence). V gave up 1 base and J gave up 1 base, with 14 bases separating them. The CDR3 has 16 residues. This chain's CDR3 is CSARAGTGASYNEQFF. The DNA of the CDR3 is TGCAGTGCTAGAGCTGGGACGGGGGCGTCCTACAATGAGCAGTTCTTC.

This clonotype was picked up one time. The chain combines TRBV29-1 with TRBJ1-5; 9 bases fit TRBD1. The CDR3 covers 14 residues. V trimming: 5 bases; J trimming: 2 bases; junction bases outside the gene matches: 4. Germline V lookup: CDR1 SQVTM, CDR2 ANQGSEA. DNA for the CDR3: TGCAGCGTTTTACAGGGGGCAGGCAATCAGCCCCAGCATTTT. Translated, it gives CSVLQGAGNQPQHF.

V usage is TRBV5-1 and J usage is TRBJ2-3; possible D gene TRBD2, 6 bases. V lost 0 bases and J 2 bases, leaving 10 bases between the germline ends. Germline V gives CDR1 SGHRS, CDR2 YFSETQ. The CDR3 runs to 15 residues. Here the CDR3 DNA reads TGCGCCAGCAGCTTGGCGCGGGGAGACACAGATACGCAGTATTTT. Its protein is CASSLARGDTDTQYF.

This clonotype was observed a few times. The chain links TRBV20-1 to TRBJ2-5, with 7 bases that match TRBD2. Germline lookup yields CDR1 DFQATT and CDR2 SNEGSKA (reference sequence). With 1 base clipped from V and 0 bases from J, the junction kept 8 bases outside the gene matches. CDR3 length: 16 residues. The CDR3 loop is CSARVIGREYQETQYF. The CDR3, as DNA: TGCAGTGCTAGAGTAATAGGGCGGGAGTACCAAGAGACCCAGTACTTC.

Only a few counts were recorded for this clonotype. The chain couples TRBV28 to TRBJ2-7; D gene unclear. CDR1 is MDHEN, CDR2 SYDVKM, per germline. V was trimmed by 7 bases and J by 0 bases, leaving 4 bases between them. The CDR3 loop spans 11 amino acids. The CDR3 loop reads CASTGSYEQYF. CDR3 DNA sequence: TGTGCCAGCACCGGCTCCTACGAGCAGTACTTC.

The table lists this clonotype with many counts. This sequence joins TRBV28 and TRBJ2-4; 10 nucleotides agree with TRBD2. Germline-derived CDR1 and CDR2 are MDHEN and SYDVKM. The CDR3 loop spans 17 amino acids. J lost 2 bases, V lost 7 bases, and 11 bases had no gene match. The CDR3 reads CASTGGAGGRSKNIQYF. Here the CDR3 DNA reads TGTGCCAGCACGGGGGGAGCGGGAGGGCGTTCCAAAAACATTCAGTACTTC.

This clonotype showed up many times. The chain has TRBV7-9 and TRBJ2-5; a weak D match, TRBD2 (6 bases). CDR3 length: 15 amino acids. Trimming cost V 3 bases and J 1 base, with 12 bases left between them. From germline, CDR1 is SEHNR and CDR2 FQNEAQ (reference sequence). This CDR3 is CASSLGIGSQETQYF. For the CDR3, the DNA is TGTGCCAGCAGCTTGGGTATCGGGAGCCAAGAGACCCAGTACTTC.

In this sample, this clonotype turned up many times. The chain links TRBV28 to TRBJ2-1; D possibly uses TRBD1 or TRBD2 (5 bases each). Trimming took 6 bases from V and 6 from J, leaving 18 bases between them. The CDR3 is 15 amino acids. CDR1 is MDHEN and CDR2 is SYDVKM in the germline V gene. CDR3 in DNA: TGTGCCAGCAGCCCGCCCGGGACCCGTGGCAATGAGCAGTTCTTC. Protein sequence: CASSPPGTRGNEQFF.

This clonotype was seen a handful of times. The rearrangement uses TRBV27 and TRBJ2-7, with TRBD2 matching over 7 bases. This CDR3 spans 15 amino acids. CDR1 is MNHEY and CDR2 is SMNVEV in the germline V gene (reference sequence). Trimming took 4 bases from V and 4 from J; bases not matched to a gene: 10. The CDR3 loop reads CASSWAGERGYEQYF. The CDR3 nucleotides are TGTGCCAGCAGTTGGGCGGGGGAGCGGGGATACGAGCAGTACTTC.

Only one count was recorded for this clonotype. The CDR3 reads CASSRDRRMEQYF. CDR3 sequence (DNA): TGTGCCAGCAGCCGGGACAGGCGTATGGAGCAGTACTTC. V is TRBV7-2 and J is TRBJ2-7; 8 positions match TRBD1. The CDR3 is made up of 13 amino acids. Germline V lookup: CDR1 SGHTA, CDR2 FQGNSA. Trimming at V came to 5 bases and at J to 7 bases, leaving 7 bases not matched to a gene.

Only a few counts were recorded for this clonotype. The chain is built from TRBV27 and TRBJ2-4; D may be TRBD2 (6 bases). The CDR3 consists of 14 residues. Germline V gene sequence: CDR1 MNHEY, CDR2 SMNVEV (reference sequence). The V end was cut by 5 bases, the J end by 9 bases, with 17 bases between. As DNA, the CDR3 is TGTGCCAGCAGTCCAGACCCCGGGGGTGGCATTCAGTACTTC. Translated, it gives CASSPDPGGGIQYF.

This clonotype was observed a few times. The chain couples TRBV5-1 to TRBJ2-2; D is unclear. The germline gives CDR1 SGHRS, CDR2 YFSETQ. The CDR3 consists of 14 residues. Trimming removed 3 bases from V and 1 base from J, with 7 bases in between. The CDR3 DNA is TGCGCCAGCAGCTCCAACAGGAACACCGGGGAGCTGTTTTTT. Translating it yields CASSSNRNTGELFF.

This clonotype was recorded only once. This may come from a read error, since a much larger clone is one base off. The chain recombines TRBV7-2 with TRBJ2-3; no firm D call. The DNA end lines up better with TRBJ1-5; the J call may be wrong. Germline lookup yields CDR1 SGHTA and CDR2 FQGNSA. The CDR3 covers 12 residues. The CDR3 DNA reads as TGTGCCAGCAGCTTATTTTCGGATACGCAGCATTTT. Its translation: CASSLFSDTQHF.

This clonotype was seen at least ten times. The V and J genes are TRBV7-2 and TRBJ2-1; D call uncertain. Germline CDR1 reads SGHTA; CDR2 reads FQGNSA. This CDR3 comprises 15 residues. The germline V and J ends were trimmed by 4 bases and 2 bases, with 12 bases remaining between them. The DNA for the CDR3 is TGTGCCAGCAGCTCTCAATTGTATCCCTACAATGAGCAGTTCTTC. It is translated as CASSSQLYPYNEQFF.

The gene calls are TRBV15 and TRBJ1-1; D gene ambiguous. This CDR3 is built from 14 residues. Trimming removed 0 bases from V and 4 bases from J, with 9 bases in between. The germline V gene has CDR1 LNHNV and CDR2 YYDKDF (reference sequence). The CDR3 DNA sequence: TGTGCCACCAGCAGAGATCGGGCGGCCACTGAAGCTTTCTTT. It yields the protein CATSRDRAATEAFF.